The clone carrying this TCR beta chain was observed many times. Its antigen is undetermined. Germline V gives CDR1 MDHEN, CDR2 SYDVKM. The CDR3 extends over 15 amino acids. V was cut by 6 bases and J by 3 bases, with 17 bases left in between. These data belong to a study of CD8+ T cells in alopecia areata. The study's findings and limits: Relative to normal scalp, lesional scalp, especially alopecia totalis/universalis, showed higher clonality.

Sorting of PBMCs yielded the CD4+ and CD8+ T cells. The authors extracted RNA and reverse transcribed it into cDNA as the sequencing template. Clones were sequenced by immunoSEQ multiplex PCR, and TCRdb holds only the in-frame ones, with some missing. This table has 150,000 or so clones, more than 40% appearing once. Sequenced sample: CD4+ T cells sorted from blood. The chain links TRBV28 to TRBJ1-2; maybe TRBD1 (6 bases). The TCR sequence derives from a human donor with alopecia areata. The chain's CDR3 is CASRISGVKDYGYTF. CDR3 bases: TGTGCCAGCAGGATTTCAGGGGTAAAGGACTATGGCTACACCTTC.